One and the same sample provided the 28 T cell receptor beta chains below, sequenced in a study of blood T cell repertoires in COVID-19. Using immunoSEQ multiplex PCR, the repertoire was profiled, and TCRdb retains in-frame clones only, with some absent. Of roughly 210,000 clones listed, 80% to 85% are singletons. The material sequenced was peripheral blood. These receptors all stem from a woman older than 75 with COVID-19, enrolled during active disease.

This chain links TRBV28 with TRBJ1-2; D call uncertain. This CDR3 region has 13 residues. V was cut by 2 bases and J by 6 bases, with 10 bases left in between. Germline-derived CDR1 and CDR2 are MDHEN and SYDVKM. CDR3 residues: CASSLGHSDGYTF. The DNA for the CDR3 is TGTGCCAGCAGTTTAGGGCACAGTGATGGCTACACCTTC.

This clone has just a few counts. This chain connects TRBV24-1 to TRBJ2-2; the D gene is possibly TRBD2 (5 bases). Germline V gene data show CDR1 as KGHDR and CDR2 as SFDVKD. This CDR3 comprises 13 residues. Trimming shortened V by 9 bases and J by 4 bases, and 11 bases separated the two germline ends. The CDR3: CATAGPATGELFF. The CDR3 DNA is TGTGCCACCGCGGGCCCGGCCACCGGGGAGCTGTTTTTT.

V and J are TRBV12-3 or TRBV12-4 and TRBJ1-1; 9 bases map to TRBD1. The CDR3 runs 13 residues. With 10 bases clipped from V and 4 bases from J, the junction kept 7 bases outside the gene matches. This CDR3 is CATAQGAGTEAFF. The CDR3 region has the DNA TGTGCCACCGCACAGGGGGCGGGCACTGAAGCTTTCTTT.

The chain is built from TRBV23-1 and TRBJ1-5; 10 bases line up with TRBD1. TRBV23-1 is annotated as an ORF whose role is uncertain. V lost 0 bases, J lost 4 bases, and 6 bases stayed unmatched. This CDR3 is built from 17 residues. The CDR3 bases are TGCGCCAGCAGTCAATCGGAGCCGGGACAGGGGAATCAGCCCCAGCATTTT. Amino acid sequence: CASSQSEPGQGNQPQHF.

The sample holds one count of this clone. The chain employs TRBV5-1 and TRBJ2-3, with a possible D match to TRBD2 (6 bases). Germline CDR1 SGHRS, CDR2 YFSETQ. The germline V and J ends were trimmed by 7 bases and 0 bases, with 12 bases remaining between them. CDR3 length: 14 amino acids. Here the CDR3 reads CASALEGSTDTQYF. The CDR3 DNA reads as TGCGCCAGCGCCCTGGAGGGGAGCACAGATACGCAGTATTTT.

This chain uses TRBV19 with TRBJ1-5, with 9 bases lining up with TRBD1. This CDR3 spans 17 amino acids. CDR1 is LNHDA, CDR2 SQIVND, per germline (reference sequence). Losses at the gene ends were 6 bases for V and 0 bases for J; bases not matched to a gene: 9. The CDR3 nucleotides read TGTGCCAGTAGGACCACAGGGGGCCCAAATAGCAATCAGCCCCAGCATTTT. As protein: CASRTTGGPNSNQPQHF.

This chain connects TRBV19 to TRBJ1-3, with D perhaps TRBD1 (6 bases). Trimming pared 7 bases from V and 0 bases from J, leaving 10 bases between. CDR3 length: 14 residues. Germline V gene data show CDR1 as LNHDA and CDR2 as SQIVND (reference sequence). The CDR3 sequence: CASNRESSGNTIYF. As DNA, the CDR3 is TGTGCCAGTAACAGGGAGAGCTCTGGAAACACCATATATTTT.

CDR3 nucleotide sequence: TGTGCCATCAAAGATGCGGGACAGGGGTATGGCTACACCTTC. This translates into CAIKDAGQGYGYTF. The chain recombines TRBV10-3 with TRBJ1-2; 10 positions match TRBD1. Germline trimming cut 7 bases from V and 5 bases from J; bases unmatched to any gene: 7. CDR1 is ENHRY, CDR2 SYGVKD, per germline. The length of the CDR3 is 14 residues.

The CDR3 is CASSPAEGAGGYKFF. In nucleotides, the CDR3 is TGTGCCAGTAGTCCCGCCGAAGGAGCGGGGGGCTACAAGTTCTTC. This chain links TRBV19 with TRBJ2-1, with TRBD2 matching 9 bases. The germline gives CDR1 LNHDA, CDR2 SQIVND (reference sequence). This CDR3 is 15 amino acids long. Losses at the gene ends were 5 bases for V and 14 bases for J; bases not matched to a gene: 16.

The rearrangement joins TRBV5-1 to TRBJ2-3; a weak D match, TRBD2 (6 bases). V was cut by 0 bases and J by 2 bases, with 10 bases left in between. The germline V gene encodes CDR1 SGHRS and CDR2 YFSETQ. This CDR3 spans 15 amino acids. This chain's CDR3 is CASSLEGGNTDTQYF. The CDR3 DNA reads as TGCGCCAGCAGCTTGGAAGGCGGGAACACAGATACGCAGTATTTT.

This clone came up a few times. The chain combines TRBV5-1 with TRBJ1-4; 7 bases are a match to TRBD1. CDR3 length: 15 amino acids. V dropped 0 bases and J dropped 6; count of bases not matched to a gene: 5. Germline CDR1 reads SGHRS; CDR2 reads YFSETQ. For the CDR3, the DNA is TGCGCCAGCAGCTTGGCAGGGGGGCTGGATGAAAAACTGTTTTTT. This sequence encodes CASSLAGGLDEKLFF.

The rearrangement joins TRBV27 to TRBJ2-3, with D possibly TRBD1 on 5 matching bases. The V end was cut by 10 bases, the J end by 1 base, with 18 bases between. This CDR3 spans 15 amino acids. Germline CDR1 is MNHEY and CDR2 is SMNVEV (reference sequence). The CDR3 region is CATQGVDKRTDTQYF. The CDR3 nucleotides are TGTGCCACCCAAGGGGTGGACAAACGCACAGATACGCAGTATTTT.

This chain uses TRBV18 with TRBJ2-1, with D possibly matching TRBD2 (5 bases). Germline CDR1 KGHSH, CDR2 LQKENI. This CDR3 spans 16 amino acids. The V end was cut by 0 bases, the J end by 0 bases, with 9 bases between. The CDR3 DNA is TGTGCCAGCTCACCACCCGGACTCCGCTCCTACAATGAGCAGTTCTTC. Its translation is CASSPPGLRSYNEQFF.

The chain joins TRBV11-3 to TRBJ2-5, with TRBD1 identical over 9 bases. The V gene end was trimmed by 1 base and the J gene end by 7 bases; junction bases not matched to a gene: 13. The CDR3 contains 17 residues. Germline CDR1 and CDR2: SGHNT and YENEEA. CDR3 loop: CASSLADNRGLAGTQYF. CDR3 DNA: TGTGCCAGCAGCTTAGCGGATAACAGGGGGCTCGCGGGGACCCAGTACTTC.

The chain links TRBV18 to TRBJ1-6; a weak D match, TRBD1 (5 bases). The CDR3 contains 14 residues. Trimming removed 1 base from V and 6 bases from J, with 7 bases in between. Germline V gene lookup returns CDR1 KGHSH and CDR2 LQKENI. The CDR3 coding sequence is TGTGCCAGCTCACCACTCCAGGGTAATTCACCCCTCCACTTT. Residues: CASSPLQGNSPLHF.

This clone was observed a single time. This sequence joins TRBV3-1 (or the pseudogene TRBV3-2) and TRBJ2-3, with D maybe TRBD2 (5 bases). V lost 3 bases, J lost 4 bases, and 20 bases lay in between. This CDR3 is built from 17 residues. Germline CDR1 reads LGHDT; CDR2 reads YNNKEL (reference sequence). The CDR3 nucleotides read TGTGCCAGCAGCCATGCCCTAGCCCAGGCCGCGCCAGATACGCAGTATTTT. It translates to CASSHALAQAAPDTQYF.

The genes are TRBV29-1 and TRBJ1-2; D call uncertain. V was shortened by 5 bases and J by 3 bases, with 10 bases between the two germline ends. CDR3 length: 12 amino acids. The germline CDR1 and CDR2 sequences are SQVTM and ANQGSEA. This CDR3 reads CSVNLGDYGYTF. Here the CDR3 DNA reads TGCAGCGTTAATCTGGGCGACTATGGCTACACCTTC.

The chain joins TRBV3-1 (or the pseudogene TRBV3-2) to TRBJ1-1, with 7 bases aligning to TRBD1. This CDR3 region has 14 residues. In germline, CDR1 is LGHDT, CDR2 YNNKEL (reference sequence). The junction had 5 bases not matched to a gene; V was cut back by 1 base and J by 6 bases. The CDR3 sequence: CASSQGQGVPEAFF. The CDR3 bases are TGTGCCAGCAGCCAAGGACAGGGAGTACCTGAAGCTTTCTTT.

V is TRBV2 and J is TRBJ2-7; a weak D match, TRBD2 (5 bases). The V and J ends lost 2 bases and 4 bases respectively, with 9 bases between them. The V gene's germline CDR1 is SNHLY and CDR2 FYNNEI. The CDR3 is 13 amino acids. In DNA form, the CDR3 reads TGTGCCAGCAGTGAAACTAGTCCGTACGAGCAGTACGTC. It is translated as CASSETSPYEQYV.

V usage is TRBV6-1 and J usage is TRBJ1-2, with D possibly matching TRBD1 (5 bases). The germline V and J ends were trimmed by 2 bases and 8 bases, with 12 bases remaining between them. CDR3 length equals 13 residues. The germline V gene has CDR1 MNHNS and CDR2 SASEGT. The CDR3 loop reads CASSERGAWGYTF. CDR3 DNA: TGTGCCAGCAGTGAACGTGGGGCTTGGGGCTACACCTTC.

This clone has just one count. This chain connects TRBV5-1 to TRBJ1-4, with D perhaps matching TRBD1 (5 bases). Trimming took 0 bases from V and 8 from J, leaving 17 bases between them. CDR1 SGHRS and CDR2 YFSETQ come from the germline V gene. CDR3 length: 16 amino acids. Here the CDR3 reads CASSLAAQGGTEKLFF. The DNA of the CDR3 is TGCGCCAGCAGCTTGGCTGCCCAGGGAGGTACGGAAAAACTGTTTTTT.

The rearrangement links TRBV12-3 or TRBV12-4 to TRBJ2-5, with D possibly matching TRBD2 (5 bases). This CDR3 comprises 12 residues. V lost 7 bases and J lost 8, with 14 bases in between. This CDR3 is CASTGGRGTQYF. The CDR3 DNA reads TGTGCCAGCACCGGCGGCCGGGGAACCCAGTACTTC.

CDR3 protein: CASTWGGLGNYGYTF. CDR3 DNA sequence: TGTGCCAGCACCTGGGGGGGGTTGGGTAACTATGGCTACACCTTC. The chain recombines TRBV11-2 with TRBJ1-2, with D perhaps TRBD1 (5 bases). The CDR3 runs to 15 residues. Trimming took 7 bases from V and 1 from J, leaving 16 bases between them. Germline CDR1 SGHAT, CDR2 FQNNGV.

The V call is TRBV6-2 or TRBV6-3, the J call TRBJ2-3, with TRBD1 matching over 8 bases. The CDR3 consists of 16 residues. Trimming cost V 4 bases and J 3 bases; bases outside gene matches: 9. Germline V gene lookup returns CDR1 MNHEY and CDR2 SVGEGT. DNA for the CDR3: TGTGCCAGCAGTTCCTTTGAGCAGGGGGCGACAGATACGCAGTATTTT. Its protein product is CASSSFEQGATDTQYF.

This clone has more than one count but fewer than ten. The CDR3 protein is CASSWPGQGVGYTF. In nucleotides, the CDR3 is TGTGCCAGCAGCTGGCCGGGACAGGGGGTCGGCTACACCTTC. The gene calls are TRBV3-1 (or the pseudogene TRBV3-2) and TRBJ1-2; the match to TRBD1 covers 11 bases. Trimming at V came to 5 bases and at J to 8 bases, leaving 7 bases not matched to a gene. The germline V gene encodes CDR1 LGHDT and CDR2 YNNKEL (reference sequence). The CDR3 runs 14 residues.

The chain recombines TRBV28 with TRBJ2-7; 8 nucleotides match TRBD1. The germline CDR1 and CDR2 sequences are MDHEN and SYDVKM. CDR3 length: 15 residues. V shed 5 bases, J shed 4 bases, and the junction held 10 bases outside the gene matches. In DNA form, the CDR3 reads TGTGCCAGCAGTCCACCGCGGACAGGGAGATACGAGCAGTACTTC. Encoded protein: CASSPPRTGRYEQYF. Combining the CDR3 with reference TRBV28 and TRBJ2-7 gives the whole variable domain DVKVTQSSRYLVKRTGEKVFLECVQDMDHENMFWYRQDPGLGLRLIYFSYDVKMKEKGDIPEGYSVSREKKERFSLILESASTNQTSMYLCASSPPRTGRYEQYFGPGTRLTVT.

The gene calls are TRBV20-1 and TRBJ2-2, with 8 bases identical to TRBD2. The V gene's germline CDR1 is DFQATT and CDR2 SNEGSKA (reference sequence). Trimming removed 3 bases from V and 1 base from J; junction bases left unmatched: 7. The CDR3 sequence is 16 residues long. The CDR3 sequence is CSASPAGGKNTGELFF. The CDR3 DNA sequence: TGCAGTGCTAGTCCGGCGGGGGGCAAGAACACCGGGGAGCTGTTTTTT.

The V gene is TRBV7-9, the J gene TRBJ2-5; no clear D gene. The CDR3 sequence is 14 residues long. V shed 4 bases and J shed 4 bases, with 13 bases lying between them. Germline assignment: CDR1 SEHNR and CDR2 FQNEAQ (reference sequence). The CDR3 nucleotides read TGTGCCAGCAGCTCCCCCTGGAGCACAGAGACCCAGTACTTC. This gives the protein CASSSPWSTETQYF.